This paragraph covers one TCR beta chain sequence. Sequencing of TCR beta drew on CD8+ and CD4+ T cells from blood. The RNA input was roughly 0.45 to 1 ug, and it was reverse transcribed with random hexamers. TCRdb reprocessed the immunoSEQ multiplex PCR reads via MiXCR and lists one record per CDR3 protein. The repertoire holds approximately 170,000 distinct CDR3 sequences, 93% seen once, with 0.12% to 0.15% in the top ten. This entry comes from a study of CD8 T cells in Susac syndrome. This CDR3 comprises 14 residues. Trimming removed 4 bases at V and 0 bases at J, with 10 bases between. In germline, CDR1 is SGHRS, CDR2 YFSETQ.

The chain recombines TRBV5-1 with TRBJ1-1; unclear D gene. The origin of this receptor is a human donor in good health. The sequenced sample consisted of CD4+ T cells from PBMCs. The CDR3 loop reads CASSLNSMNTEAFF. CDR3 in DNA: TGCGCCAGCAGCCTGAACAGCATGAACACTGAAGCTTTCTTT.